The rows below give T cell receptor beta chains drawn from one sample of a study of T cell responses to AZD1222 COVID-19 vaccine. Profiling relied on immunoSEQ multiplex PCR, and the TCRdb table lists in-frame clones only, not all of them. The table lists about 110,000 clones, 90% to 95% of them singletons. The sequences come from peripheral blood, collected on day 0 of AZD1222 vaccination. These receptors originate from an adult in good health. The CDR3 runs from the conserved cysteine through the conserved F or W. The order of the fields is J gene, D gene, V gene, clone size, CDR3 protein, CDR3 DNA. The D gene is left open where the match is weak. Expanded clones get a size class; other rows say once, few or many, or leave the size out.

J gene: TRBJ1-1
D gene: NA
V gene: TRBV24-1
clone size: NA
CDR3 protein: CATKGLNTEAFF
CDR3 DNA: TGTGCCACCAAAGGTCTGAACACTGAAGCTTTCTTT

J gene: TRBJ1-3
D gene: NA
V gene: TRBV19
clone size: NA
CDR3 protein: CASSRSFSGNTIYF
CDR3 DNA: TGTGCCAGTAGTAGATCGTTTTCTGGAAACACCATATATTTT

J gene: TRBJ1-5
D gene: NA
V gene: TRBV2
clone size: NA
CDR3 protein: CASSEWRVGQPQHF
CDR3 DNA: TGTGCCAGCAGTGAATGGAGGGTGGGTCAGCCCCAGCATTTT

J gene: TRBJ1-3
D gene: NA
V gene: TRBV2
clone size: NA
CDR3 protein: CASSDIGAGNTIYF
CDR3 DNA: TGTGCCAGCAGTGATATAGGGGCCGGAAACACCATATATTTT

J gene: TRBJ1-3
D gene: NA
V gene: TRBV3-1/TRBV3-2
clone size: NA
CDR3 protein: CASSPPTSGNTIYF
CDR3 DNA: TGTGCCAGCAGCCCCCCGACCTCTGGAAACACCATATATTTT

J gene: TRBJ2-7
D gene: TRBD1
V gene: TRBV10-3
clone size: NA
CDR3 protein: CAISEVGTGGIHEQYF
CDR3 DNA: TGTGCCATCAGTGAGGTTGGGACAGGGGGCATACACGAGCAGTACTTC

J gene: TRBJ2-1
D gene: NA
V gene: TRBV7-2
clone size: NA
CDR3 protein: CASSVFRGSFNEQFF
CDR3 DNA: TGTGCCAGCAGCGTATTTCGCGGCAGTTTCAATGAGCAGTTCTTC

J gene: TRBJ2-7
D gene: NA
V gene: TRBV18
clone size: NA
CDR3 protein: CASSPRDGSSYEQYF
CDR3 DNA: TGTGCCAGCTCACCTCGGGACGGTAGCTCCTACGAGCAGTACTTC

J gene: TRBJ2-3
D gene: NA
V gene: TRBV10-3
clone size: NA
CDR3 protein: CAISEGVPDTQYF
CDR3 DNA: TGTGCCATCAGTGAAGGGGTCCCAGATACGCAGTATTTT

J gene: TRBJ1-1
D gene: NA
V gene: TRBV9
clone size: NA
CDR3 protein: CASSVSRGTEAFF
CDR3 DNA: TGTGCCAGCAGCGTATCCAGGGGCACTGAAGCTTTCTTT

J gene: TRBJ2-3
D gene: NA
V gene: TRBV4-3
clone size: NA
CDR3 protein: CASSQESQGYGDTQYF
CDR3 DNA: TGCGCCAGCAGCCAAGAGTCGCAGGGTTATGGAGATACGCAGTATTTT

J gene: TRBJ1-1
D gene: NA
V gene: TRBV29-1
clone size: few
CDR3 protein: CSGGRLNTEAFF
CDR3 DNA: TGCAGCGGGGGGAGGTTGAACACTGAAGCTTTCTTT

J gene: TRBJ2-7
D gene: TRBD1
V gene: TRBV12-5
clone size: few
CDR3 protein: CASGLRARGQGDEQYF
CDR3 DNA: TGTGCTAGTGGTTTGCGGGCCCGGGGACAGGGCGACGAGCAGTACTTC

J gene: TRBJ2-7
D gene: NA
V gene: TRBV6-5
clone size: NA
CDR3 protein: CASSRGFATYEQYF
CDR3 DNA: TGTGCCAGCAGTAGGGGGTTTGCCACCTACGAGCAGTACTTC

J gene: TRBJ2-7
D gene: NA
V gene: TRBV20-1
clone size: NA
CDR3 protein: CSATDPLDGSSYEQYF
CDR3 DNA: TGCAGTGCTACTGACCCGTTGGACGGTAGCTCCTACGAGCAGTACTTC

J gene: TRBJ1-2
D gene: TRBD1
V gene: TRBV18
clone size: NA
CDR3 protein: CASFRDRVVGYTF
CDR3 DNA: TGTGCCAGCTTCCGGGACAGGGTCGTCGGCTACACCTTC

J gene: TRBJ2-2
D gene: NA
V gene: TRBV5-1
clone size: NA
CDR3 protein: CASSLSGEDGELFF
CDR3 DNA: TGCGCCAGCAGCTTGTCAGGGGAAGACGGGGAGCTGTTTTTT

J gene: TRBJ1-1
D gene: NA
V gene: TRBV7-2
clone size: few
CDR3 protein: CASSATKAVAEAFF
CDR3 DNA: TGTGCCAGCAGCGCGACAAAAGCAGTTGCTGAAGCTTTCTTT

J gene: TRBJ1-1
D gene: NA
V gene: TRBV6-5
clone size: NA
CDR3 protein: CASSFQGRAEAFF
CDR3 DNA: TGTGCCAGCAGTTTCCAGGGGAGGGCTGAAGCTTTCTTT

J gene: TRBJ1-1
D gene: NA
V gene: TRBV11-2
clone size: NA
CDR3 protein: CASSLGRGVPEAFF
CDR3 DNA: TGTGCCAGCAGCTTGGGGCGGGGAGTACCTGAAGCTTTCTTT

J gene: TRBJ1-2
D gene: NA
V gene: TRBV7-9
clone size: large
CDR3 protein: CASSFGENGGYTF
CDR3 DNA: TGTGCCAGCAGCTTCGGAGAAAACGGTGGCTACACCTTC

J gene: TRBJ2-5
D gene: TRBD1
V gene: TRBV5-4
clone size: few
CDR3 protein: CASSFTTAGTGEETQYF
CDR3 DNA: TGTGCCAGCAGCTTTACGACGGCCGGGACAGGGGAAGAGACCCAGTACTTC

J gene: TRBJ1-2
D gene: NA
V gene: TRBV4-3
clone size: NA
CDR3 protein: CASSQVGGDSGRQYGYTF
CDR3 DNA: TGCGCCAGCAGCCAAGTGGGCGGGGACTCAGGGCGGCAATATGGCTACACCTTC

J gene: TRBJ1-3
D gene: NA
V gene: TRBV5-4
clone size: NA
CDR3 protein: CASSSEGNTIYF
CDR3 DNA: TGTGCCAGCAGCTCTGAAGGAAACACCATATATTTT

J gene: TRBJ1-3
D gene: NA
V gene: TRBV19
clone size: NA
CDR3 protein: CASSQTASLNTIYF
CDR3 DNA: TGTGCCAGTAGTCAGACTGCCTCGCTAAACACCATATATTTT